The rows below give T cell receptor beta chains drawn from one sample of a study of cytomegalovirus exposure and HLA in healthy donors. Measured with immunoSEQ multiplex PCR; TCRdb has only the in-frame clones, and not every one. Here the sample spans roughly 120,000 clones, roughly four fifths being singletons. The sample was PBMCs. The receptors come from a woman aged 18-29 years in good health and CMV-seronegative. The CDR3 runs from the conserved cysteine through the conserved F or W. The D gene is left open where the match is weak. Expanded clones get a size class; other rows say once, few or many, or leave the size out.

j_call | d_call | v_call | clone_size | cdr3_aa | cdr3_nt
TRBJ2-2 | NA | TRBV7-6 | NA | CASSPRVTATGELFF | TGTGCCAGCAGCCCTCGGGTTACGGCCACCGGGGAGCTGTTTTTT
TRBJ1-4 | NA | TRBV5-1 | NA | CASSPVDRTEKLFF | TGCGCCAGCAGCCCCGTCGACAGGACTGAAAAACTGTTTTTT
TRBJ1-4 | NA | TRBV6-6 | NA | CAGSFGGEKLFF | TGTGCCGGGAGTTTCGGGGGTGAAAAACTGTTTTTT
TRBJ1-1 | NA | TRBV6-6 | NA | CASSPRGTGQLEAFF | TGTGCCAGCAGTCCCAGGGGAACAGGACAGCTTGAAGCTTTCTTT
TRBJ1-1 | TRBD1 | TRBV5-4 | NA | CASSRQGALHTEAFF | TGTGCCAGCAGCCGACAGGGGGCCCTACACACTGAAGCTTTCTTT
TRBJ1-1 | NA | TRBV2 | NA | CASGAVEAFF | TGTGCCAGCGGGGCGGTAGAAGCTTTCTTT
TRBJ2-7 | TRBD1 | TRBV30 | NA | CAWTPGTGSYEQYF | TGTGCCTGGACTCCCGGGACAGGGTCCTACGAGCAGTACTTC
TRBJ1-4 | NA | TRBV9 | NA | CASSVARDSEKLFF | TGTGCCAGCAGCGTGGCCAGGGACTCCGAAAAACTGTTTTTT
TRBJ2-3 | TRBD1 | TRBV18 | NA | CASSPTGGSTDTQYF | TGTGCCAGCTCACCCACAGGGGGGAGCACAGATACGCAGTATTTT
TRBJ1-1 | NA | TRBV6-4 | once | CASSKDQGSTEAFF | TGTGCCAGCAGTAAGGACCAGGGGAGCACTGAAGCTTTCTTT
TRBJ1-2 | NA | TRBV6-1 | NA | CASSEKGLATSSGYTF | TGTGCCAGCAGTGAAAAGGGGTTGGCGACTAGTAGTGGCTACACCTTC
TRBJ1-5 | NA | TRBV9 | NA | CASSRQATPPQHF | TGTGCCAGCAGCCGACAGGCCACCCCGCCCCAGCATTTT
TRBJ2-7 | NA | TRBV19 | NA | CASSLTSSYEQYF | TGTGCCAGTAGCCTGACAAGCTCCTACGAGCAGTACTTC
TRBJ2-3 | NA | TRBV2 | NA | CASSSGLRTDTQYF | TGTGCCAGCAGTTCGGGACTGCGCACAGATACGCAGTATTTT
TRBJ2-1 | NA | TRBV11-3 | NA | CASSLGTRGNEQFF | TGTGCCAGCAGCTTAGGGACGCGAGGGAATGAGCAGTTCTTC
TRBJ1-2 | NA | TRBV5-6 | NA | CASSGGGMGYGYTF | TGTGCCAGCAGCGGCGGGGGGATGGGCTATGGCTACACCTTC
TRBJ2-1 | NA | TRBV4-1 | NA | CASSTGGYEQFF | TGCGCCAGCAGCACGGGCGGGTATGAGCAGTTCTTC
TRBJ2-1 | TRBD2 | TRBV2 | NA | CASGGLAGSYNEQFF | TGTGCCAGCGGGGGACTAGCGGGGTCCTACAATGAGCAGTTCTTC
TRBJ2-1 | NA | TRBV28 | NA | CASLNTYNEQFF | TGTGCCAGCCTTAACACCTACAATGAGCAGTTCTTC
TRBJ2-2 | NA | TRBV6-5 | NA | CASSYPSTGELFF | TGTGCCAGCAGTTACCCTAGCACCGGGGAGCTGTTTTTT
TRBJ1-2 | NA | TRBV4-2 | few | CASSQRQGQGYGYTF | TGTGCCAGCAGCCAACGCCAGGGGCAGGGGTATGGCTACACCTTC
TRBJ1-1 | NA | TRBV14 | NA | CASSQKGGMNTEAFF | TGTGCCAGCAGCCAAAAGGGGGGGATGAACACTGAAGCTTTCTTT
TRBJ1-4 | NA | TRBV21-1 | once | CASSNPCQGLGNEKLFF | TGTGCCAGCAGCAACCCTTGCCAGGGATTGGGGAATGAAAAACTGTTTTTT
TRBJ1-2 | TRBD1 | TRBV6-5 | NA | CASSSDRAGGYTF | TGTGCCAGCAGCAGTGACAGGGCTGGCGGCTACACCTTC
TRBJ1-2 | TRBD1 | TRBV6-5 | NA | CASSYLQGAVDGYTF | TGTGCCAGCAGTTACTTACAGGGGGCGGTGGATGGCTACACCTTC
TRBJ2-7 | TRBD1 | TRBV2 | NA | CASRPGQGSYEQYF | TGTGCCAGCAGGCCGGGACAGGGTTCCTACGAGCAGTACTTC
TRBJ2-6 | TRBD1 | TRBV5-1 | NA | CASSFPRTGGSGANVLTF | TGCGCCAGCAGCTTCCCCCGGACAGGGGGATCTGGGGCCAACGTCCTGACTTTC
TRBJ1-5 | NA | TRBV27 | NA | CASSVNRVNQPQHF | TGTGCCAGCAGTGTAAACAGGGTGAATCAGCCCCAGCATTTT
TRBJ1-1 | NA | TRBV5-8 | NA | CASPTGGLTPGPWNTEAFF | TGTGCCAGCCCGACTGGGGGCCTTACACCGGGCCCCTGGAACACTGAAGCTTTCTTT
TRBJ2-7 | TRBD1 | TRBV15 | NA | CATSGGQEISYEQYF | TGTGCCACCAGCGGGGGACAGGAGATCTCCTACGAGCAGTACTTC
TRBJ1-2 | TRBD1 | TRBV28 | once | CASTTGGQVVNYGYTF | TGTGCCAGCACTACGGGGGGACAGGTAGTAAACTATGGCTACACCTTC
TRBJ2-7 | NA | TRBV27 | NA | CASSFGITSSYEQYF | TGTGCCAGCAGTTTCGGGATTACCAGCTCCTACGAGCAGTACTTC
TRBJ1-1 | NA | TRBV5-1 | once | CASSLLTGGANTEAFF | TGCGCCAGCAGCTTGCTAACAGGAGGGGCGAACACTGAAGCTTTCTTT
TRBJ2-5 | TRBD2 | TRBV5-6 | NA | CASSLYGGGGETQYF | TGTGCCAGCAGTCTCTACGGGGGGGGTGGAGAGACCCAGTACTTC
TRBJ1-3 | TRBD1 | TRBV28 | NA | CASSLGTGSGNTIYF | TGTGCCAGCAGTTTAGGGACAGGGTCTGGAAACACCATATATTTT